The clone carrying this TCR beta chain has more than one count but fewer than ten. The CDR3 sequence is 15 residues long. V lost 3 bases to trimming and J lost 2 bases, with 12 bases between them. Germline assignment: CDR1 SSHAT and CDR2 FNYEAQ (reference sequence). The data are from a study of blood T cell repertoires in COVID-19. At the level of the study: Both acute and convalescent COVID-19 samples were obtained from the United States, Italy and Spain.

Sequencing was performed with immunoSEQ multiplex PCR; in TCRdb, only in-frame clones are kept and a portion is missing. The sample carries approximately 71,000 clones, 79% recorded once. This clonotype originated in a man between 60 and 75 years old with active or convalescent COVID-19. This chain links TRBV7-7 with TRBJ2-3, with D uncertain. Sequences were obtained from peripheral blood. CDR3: CASSFSQRSTDTQYF. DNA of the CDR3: TGTGCCAGCAGCTTTTCCCAGCGCTCCACAGATACGCAGTATTTT.